The clone carrying this T cell receptor (beta chain) has only a few counts. Its antigen is as yet unknown. The authors isolated at least 6.5 million PBMCs per sample. This sample is drawn from a study of blood T cells in healthy people across ages. Study results and limitations: The authors considered diversity estimates from one million T cells to be underestimates. TCR beta diversity, measured per million T cells, fell in a roughly linear way with age.

The use of a sample-barcoded 5' primer and a J-beta primer mix characterized a second PCR of roughly 7 to 11 cycles. TCRdb reprocessed the 5' RACE reads with MiXCR, giving one entry per CDR3 protein. The sample carries 600,000 to 800,000 distinct CDR3 sequences, roughly 20% recorded once. Specimen: blood. This receptor was obtained from a man in his 70s in good health.

CDR3 in amino acids: CASSLYRGEQFF. The CDR3 DNA reads TGTGCCAGCAGCCTCTACCGGGGTGAGCAGTTCTTC. The rearrangement uses TRBV9 and TRBJ2-5; tentative D call: TRBD2 (5 bases). The end of the DNA fits TRBJ2-1 better, so the J call may be wrong. The CDR3 is 12 amino acids. CDR1 and CDR2 (germline): SGDLS, YYNGEE.